The clone carrying this TCR beta chain was detected only once. Original handling: Using reference gene primer amplification, nucleated cell counts were estimated. Assay: immunoSEQ multiplex PCR; the TCRdb copy retains only in-frame clones and omits some. V and J calls and clone size are given by that table; D and trimming were obtained from the DNA. This sample yields some 210,000 clones, of which roughly 87% are seen a single time; about 9.3% belongs to the top ten. The source of the sample is a study of blood T cell repertoires in COVID-19. Across the study: In each case, the material was cDNA or gDNA derived from T cells, B-cell-depleted T cells, or PBMCs.

Those enrolled, adults aged roughly 18 to 100 years, came from some 23 US areas. Participant-given clinical history determined each cohort assignment. Sequences were obtained from PBMCs or T cells enriched from blood (not recorded which). The receptor's source is a man aged 18 to 29 with acute COVID-19.

The CDR3 is CAGGRGLAGETDEQYF. The CDR3 DNA is TGTGCGGGAGGAAGGGGACTAGCGGGAGAAACGGACGAGCAGTACTTC. V is TRBV30 and J is TRBJ2-7, with TRBD2 matching over 14 bases. Germline assignment: CDR1 GTSNPN and CDR2 SVGIG (reference sequence). CDR3 size: 16 residues. The variable domain in full, completed from reference TRBV30 and TRBJ2-7, reads SQTIHQWPATLVQPVGSPLSLECTVEGTSNPNLYWYRQAAGRGLQLLFYSVGIGQISSEVPQNLSASRPQDRQFILSSKKLLLSDSGFYLCAGGRGLAGETDEQYFGPGTRLTVT.